Following are 4 T cell receptor beta chains from one sample sequenced in a study of blood T cells in healthy people across ages. A second PCR, run for roughly 7 to 11 cycles, used a sample-barcoded 5' primer plus a J-beta primer mix. TCRdb itself ran the 5' RACE reads through MiXCR, one entry per CDR3 protein. The sample includes 1.4 million or so distinct CDR3 sequences, roughly 43% of them seen just once. The sequenced sample was blood. These receptors all come from a woman aged 18 to 35 in good health.

In this sample, this clonotype turned up a few times. The chain recombines TRBV5-1 with TRBJ2-3, with D hard to call. The CDR3 runs 14 residues. Between the trimmed V and J ends, which lost 1 base and 5 bases, there was a span of 11 bases. Germline V gene data show CDR1 as SGHRS and CDR2 as YFSETQ. The CDR3: CASSLTKGQDTQYF. The CDR3 region has the DNA TGCGCCAGCAGCTTGACTAAGGGCCAAGATACGCAGTATTTT. Looking up the rest from reference TRBV5-1 and TRBJ2-3 gives the full variable domain: KAGVTQTPRYLIKTRGQQVTLSCSPISGHRSVSWYQQTPGQGLQFLFEYFSETQRNKGNFPGRFSGRQFSNSRSEMNVSTLELGDSALYLCASSLTKGQDTQYFGPGTRLTVL.

This clonotype was seen only a few times. The chain links TRBV7-9 to TRBJ1-1; D is uncertain. Trimming cost V 0 bases and J 8 bases, with 13 bases left between them. This CDR3 has 14 residues. Germline CDR1 is SEHNR and CDR2 is FQNEAQ (reference sequence). The CDR3 here is CASSLAVPGGEAFF. CDR3 bases: TGTGCCAGCAGCTTAGCGGTCCCTGGAGGGGAAGCTTTCTTT. Complete variable domain (other parts from reference TRBV7-9 and TRBJ1-1): DTGVSQNPRHKITKRGQNVTFRCDPISEHNRLYWYRQTLGQGPEFLTYFQNEAQLEKSRLLSDRFSAERPKGSFSTLEIQRTEQGDSAMYLCASSLAVPGGEAFFGQGTRLTVV.

Notes on this clonotype: The junction departs from the called germline gene at one end, perhaps through a read error. The V gene is TRBV7-9, the J gene TRBJ2-3, with 10 positions matching TRBD1. Germline CDR1 reads SEHNR; CDR2 reads FQNEAQ (reference sequence). The CDR3 covers 14 residues. CDR3 in amino acids: CASGTGQGTDMQYF. The CDR3 nucleotides read TGTGCCAGCGGGACGGGACAGGGGACAGATATGCAGTATTTT.

The CDR3 region has the DNA TGTGCCAGCAGTCCACAGTACTCTGGGGCCAACGTCCTGACTTTC. It specifies CASSPQYSGANVLTF. The V gene is TRBV7-2, the J gene TRBJ2-6, with unresolved D. Germline V lookup: CDR1 SGHTA, CDR2 FQGNSA. This CDR3 spans 15 amino acids. Trimming left V 6 bases short and J 0 bases short, with 9 bases between.